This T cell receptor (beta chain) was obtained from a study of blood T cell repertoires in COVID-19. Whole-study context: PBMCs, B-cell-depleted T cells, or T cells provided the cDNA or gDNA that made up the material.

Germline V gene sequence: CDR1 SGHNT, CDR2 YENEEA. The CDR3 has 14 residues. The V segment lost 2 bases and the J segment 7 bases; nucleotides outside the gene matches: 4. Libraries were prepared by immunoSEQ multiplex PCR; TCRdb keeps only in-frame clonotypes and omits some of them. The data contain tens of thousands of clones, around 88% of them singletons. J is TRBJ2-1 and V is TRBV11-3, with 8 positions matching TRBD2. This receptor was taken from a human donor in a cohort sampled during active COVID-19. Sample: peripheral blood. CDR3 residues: CASSLRTGGNEQFF. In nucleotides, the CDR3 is TGTGCCAGCAGCTTAAGAACGGGGGGGAATGAGCAGTTCTTC.